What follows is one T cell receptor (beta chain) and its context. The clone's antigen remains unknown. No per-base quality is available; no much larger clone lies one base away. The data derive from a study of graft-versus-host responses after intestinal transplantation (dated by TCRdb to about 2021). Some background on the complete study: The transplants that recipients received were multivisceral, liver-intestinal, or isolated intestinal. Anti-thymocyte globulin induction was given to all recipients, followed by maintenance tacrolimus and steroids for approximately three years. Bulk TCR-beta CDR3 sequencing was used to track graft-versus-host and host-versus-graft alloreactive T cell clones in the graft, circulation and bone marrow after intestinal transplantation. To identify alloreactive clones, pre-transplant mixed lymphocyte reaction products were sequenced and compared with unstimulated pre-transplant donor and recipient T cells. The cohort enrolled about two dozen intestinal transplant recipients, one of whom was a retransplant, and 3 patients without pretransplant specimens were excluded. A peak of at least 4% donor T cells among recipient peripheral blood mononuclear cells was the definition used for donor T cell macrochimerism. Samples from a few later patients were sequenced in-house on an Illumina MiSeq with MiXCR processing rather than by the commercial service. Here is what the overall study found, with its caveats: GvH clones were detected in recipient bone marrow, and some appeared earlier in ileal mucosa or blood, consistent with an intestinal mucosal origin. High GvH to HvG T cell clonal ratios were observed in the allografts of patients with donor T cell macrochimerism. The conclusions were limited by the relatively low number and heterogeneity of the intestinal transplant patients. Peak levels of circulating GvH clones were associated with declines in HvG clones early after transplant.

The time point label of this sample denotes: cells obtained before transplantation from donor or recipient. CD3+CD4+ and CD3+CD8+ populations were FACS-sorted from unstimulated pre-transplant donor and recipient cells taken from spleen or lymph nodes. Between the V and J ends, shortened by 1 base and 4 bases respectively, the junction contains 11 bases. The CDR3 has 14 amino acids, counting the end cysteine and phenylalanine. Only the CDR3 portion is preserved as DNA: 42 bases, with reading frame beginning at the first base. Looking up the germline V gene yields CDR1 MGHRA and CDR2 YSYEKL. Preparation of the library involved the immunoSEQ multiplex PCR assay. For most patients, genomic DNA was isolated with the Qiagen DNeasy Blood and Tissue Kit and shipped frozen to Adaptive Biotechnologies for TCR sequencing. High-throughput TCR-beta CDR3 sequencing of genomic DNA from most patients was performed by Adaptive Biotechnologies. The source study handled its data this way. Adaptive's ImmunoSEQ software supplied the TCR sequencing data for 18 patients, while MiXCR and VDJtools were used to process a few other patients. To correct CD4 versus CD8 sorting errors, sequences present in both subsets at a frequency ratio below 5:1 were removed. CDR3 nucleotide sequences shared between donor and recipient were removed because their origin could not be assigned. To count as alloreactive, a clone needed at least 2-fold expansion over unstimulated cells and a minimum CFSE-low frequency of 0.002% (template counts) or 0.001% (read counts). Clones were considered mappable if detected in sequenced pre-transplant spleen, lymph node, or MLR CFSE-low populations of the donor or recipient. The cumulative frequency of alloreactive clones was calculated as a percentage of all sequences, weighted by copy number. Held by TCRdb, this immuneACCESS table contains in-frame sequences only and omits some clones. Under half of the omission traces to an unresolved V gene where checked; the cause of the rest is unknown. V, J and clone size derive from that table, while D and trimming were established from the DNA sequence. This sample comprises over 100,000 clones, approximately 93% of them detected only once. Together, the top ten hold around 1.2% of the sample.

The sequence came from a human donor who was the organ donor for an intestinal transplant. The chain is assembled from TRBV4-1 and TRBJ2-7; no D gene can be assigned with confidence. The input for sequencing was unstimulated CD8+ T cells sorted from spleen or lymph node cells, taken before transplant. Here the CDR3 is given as CASSQVMGYYEQYF. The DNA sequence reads TGCGCCAGCAGCCAAGTGATGGGATATTACGAGCAGTACTTC.